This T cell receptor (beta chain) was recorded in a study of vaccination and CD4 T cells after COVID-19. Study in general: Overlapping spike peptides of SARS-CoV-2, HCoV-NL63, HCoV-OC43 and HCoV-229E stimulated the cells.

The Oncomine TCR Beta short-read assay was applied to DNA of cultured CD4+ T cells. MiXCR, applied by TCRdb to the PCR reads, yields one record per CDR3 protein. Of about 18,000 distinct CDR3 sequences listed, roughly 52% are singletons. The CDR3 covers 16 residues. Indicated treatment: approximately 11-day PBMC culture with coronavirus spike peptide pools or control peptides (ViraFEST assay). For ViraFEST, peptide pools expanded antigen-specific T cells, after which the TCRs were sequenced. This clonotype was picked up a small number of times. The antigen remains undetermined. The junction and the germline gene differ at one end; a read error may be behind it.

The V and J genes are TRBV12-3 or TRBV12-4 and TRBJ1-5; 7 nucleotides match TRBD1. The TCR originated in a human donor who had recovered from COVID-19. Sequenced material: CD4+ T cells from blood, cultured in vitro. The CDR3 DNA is TGTGCCAGCAGCTTAGGGACAGCTTATAGCAATCAGCCCCAGCATTTT. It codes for CASSLGTAYSNQPQHF.